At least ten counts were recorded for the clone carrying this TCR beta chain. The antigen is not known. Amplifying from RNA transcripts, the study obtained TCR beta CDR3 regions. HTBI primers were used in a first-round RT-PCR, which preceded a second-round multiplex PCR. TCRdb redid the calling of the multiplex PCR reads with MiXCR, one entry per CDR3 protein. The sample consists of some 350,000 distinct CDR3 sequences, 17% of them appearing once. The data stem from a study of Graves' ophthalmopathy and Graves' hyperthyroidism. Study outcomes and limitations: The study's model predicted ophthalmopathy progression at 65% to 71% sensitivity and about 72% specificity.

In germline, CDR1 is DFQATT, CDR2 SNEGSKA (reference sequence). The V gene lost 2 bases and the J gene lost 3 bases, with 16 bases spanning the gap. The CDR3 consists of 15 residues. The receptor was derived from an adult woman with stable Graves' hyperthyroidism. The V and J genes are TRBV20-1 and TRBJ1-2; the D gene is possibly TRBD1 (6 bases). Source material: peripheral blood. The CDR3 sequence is CSARFARDIYYGYTF. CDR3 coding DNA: TGCAGTGCTAGATTTGCGCGGGACATTTACTATGGCTACACCTTC.